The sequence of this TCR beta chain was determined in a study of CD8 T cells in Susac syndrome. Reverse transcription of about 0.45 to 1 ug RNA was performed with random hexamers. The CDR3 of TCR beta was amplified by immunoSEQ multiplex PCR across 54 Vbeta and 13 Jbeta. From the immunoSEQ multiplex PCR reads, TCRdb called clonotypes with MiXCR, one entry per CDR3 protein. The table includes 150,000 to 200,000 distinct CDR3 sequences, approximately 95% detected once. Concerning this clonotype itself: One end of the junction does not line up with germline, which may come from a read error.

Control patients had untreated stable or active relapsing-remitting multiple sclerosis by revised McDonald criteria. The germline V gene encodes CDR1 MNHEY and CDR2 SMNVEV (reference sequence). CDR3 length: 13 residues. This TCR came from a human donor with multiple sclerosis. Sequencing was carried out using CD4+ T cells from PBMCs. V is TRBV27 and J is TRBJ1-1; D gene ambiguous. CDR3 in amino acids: CASLGWRGTEVFF. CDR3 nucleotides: TGTGCCAGCCTCGGTTGGCGAGGCACTGAAGTTTTCTTT.